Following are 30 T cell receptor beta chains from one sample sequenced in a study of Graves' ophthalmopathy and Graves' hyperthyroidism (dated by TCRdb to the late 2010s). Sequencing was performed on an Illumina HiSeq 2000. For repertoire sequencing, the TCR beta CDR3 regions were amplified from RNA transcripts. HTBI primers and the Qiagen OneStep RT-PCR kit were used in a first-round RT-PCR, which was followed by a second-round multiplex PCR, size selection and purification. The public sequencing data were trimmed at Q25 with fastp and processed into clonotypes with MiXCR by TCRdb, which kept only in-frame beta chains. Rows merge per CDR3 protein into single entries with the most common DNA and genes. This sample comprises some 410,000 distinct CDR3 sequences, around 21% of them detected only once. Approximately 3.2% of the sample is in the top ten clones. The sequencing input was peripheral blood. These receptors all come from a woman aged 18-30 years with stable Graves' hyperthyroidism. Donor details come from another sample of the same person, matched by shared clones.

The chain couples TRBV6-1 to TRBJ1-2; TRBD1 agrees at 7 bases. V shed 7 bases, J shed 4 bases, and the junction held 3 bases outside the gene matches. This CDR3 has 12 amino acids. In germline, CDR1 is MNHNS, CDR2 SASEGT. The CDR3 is CASIRQGYGYTF. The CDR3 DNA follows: TGTGCCAGCATACGACAGGGCTATGGCTACACCTTC.

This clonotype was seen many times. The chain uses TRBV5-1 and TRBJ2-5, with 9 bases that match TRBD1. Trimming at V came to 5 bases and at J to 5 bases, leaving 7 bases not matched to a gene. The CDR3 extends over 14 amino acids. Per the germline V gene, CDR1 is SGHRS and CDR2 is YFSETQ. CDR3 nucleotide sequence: TGCGCCAGCAGTGAACAGGGGGCGCGGGAGACCCAGTACTTC. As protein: CASSEQGARETQYF.

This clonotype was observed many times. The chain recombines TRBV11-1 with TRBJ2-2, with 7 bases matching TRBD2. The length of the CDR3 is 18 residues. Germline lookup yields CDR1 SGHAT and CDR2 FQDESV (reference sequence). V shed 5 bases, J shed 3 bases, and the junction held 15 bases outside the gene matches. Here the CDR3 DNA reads TGTGCCAGCAGCCTCGGTTCTTTGGCTAGCGGATACACCGGGGAGCTGTTTTTT. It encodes CASSLGSLASGYTGELFF.

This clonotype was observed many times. DNA of the CDR3: TGTGCCAGCAGCTTAGGTGAGCGGGAGTTCGCCAAAAACATTCAGTACTTC. Residues: CASSLGEREFAKNIQYF. The V call is TRBV11-2, the J call TRBJ2-4; the match to TRBD2 covers 8 bases. The ends lost 1 base at V and 1 base at J; junction bases unmatched: 6. The germline V gene has CDR1 SGHAT and CDR2 FQNNGV. CDR3 length: 17 residues.

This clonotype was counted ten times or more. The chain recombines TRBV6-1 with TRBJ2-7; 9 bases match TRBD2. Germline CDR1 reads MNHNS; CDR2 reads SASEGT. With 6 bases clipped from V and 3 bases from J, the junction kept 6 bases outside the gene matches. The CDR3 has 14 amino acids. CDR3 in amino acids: CASSVAGAFYEQYF. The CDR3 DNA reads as TGTGCCAGCAGCGTAGCGGGGGCCTTCTACGAGCAGTACTTC.

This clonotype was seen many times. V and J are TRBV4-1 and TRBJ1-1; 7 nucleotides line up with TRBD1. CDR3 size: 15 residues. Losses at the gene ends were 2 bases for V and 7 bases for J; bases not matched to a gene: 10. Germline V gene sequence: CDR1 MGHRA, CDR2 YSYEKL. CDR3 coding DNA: TGCGCCAGCAGCCAAAACCCCGGGCAGGGGGGTGAAGCTTTCTTT. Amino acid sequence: CASSQNPGQGGEAFF.

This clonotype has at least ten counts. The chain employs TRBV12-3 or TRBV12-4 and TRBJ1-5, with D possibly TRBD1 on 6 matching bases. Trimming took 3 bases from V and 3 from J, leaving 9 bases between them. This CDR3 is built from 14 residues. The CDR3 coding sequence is TGTGCCAGCAGTTTCGGACAGTCCAATCAGCCCCAGCATTTT. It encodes CASSFGQSNQPQHF.

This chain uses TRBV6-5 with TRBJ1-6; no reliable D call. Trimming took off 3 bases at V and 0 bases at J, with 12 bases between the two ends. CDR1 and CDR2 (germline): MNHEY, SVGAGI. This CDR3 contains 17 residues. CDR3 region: CASSYMTPPSYNSPLHF. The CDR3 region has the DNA TGTGCCAGCAGTTATATGACCCCCCCCTCCTATAATTCACCCCTCCACTTT.

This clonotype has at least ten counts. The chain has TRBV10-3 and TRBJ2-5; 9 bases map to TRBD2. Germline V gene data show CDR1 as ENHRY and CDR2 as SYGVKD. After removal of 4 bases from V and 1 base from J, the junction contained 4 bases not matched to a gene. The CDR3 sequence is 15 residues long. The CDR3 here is CAISVTSGRQETQYF. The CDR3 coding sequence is TGTGCCATCAGTGTGACTAGCGGCCGCCAAGAGACCCAGTACTTC.

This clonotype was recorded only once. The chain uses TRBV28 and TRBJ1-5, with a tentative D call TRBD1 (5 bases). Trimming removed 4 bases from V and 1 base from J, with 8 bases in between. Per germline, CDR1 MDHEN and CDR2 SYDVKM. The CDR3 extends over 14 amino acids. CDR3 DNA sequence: TGTGCCAGCAGTTATACAGGCAGCAATCAGCCCCAGCATTTT. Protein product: CASSYTGSNQPQHF.

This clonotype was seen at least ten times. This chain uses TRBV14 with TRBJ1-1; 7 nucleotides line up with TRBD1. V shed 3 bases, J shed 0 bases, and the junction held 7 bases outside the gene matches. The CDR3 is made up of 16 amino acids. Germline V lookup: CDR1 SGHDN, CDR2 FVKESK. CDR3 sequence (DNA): TGTGCCAGCAGCCAGAGGACAGGCCGCGTGAACACTGAAGCTTTCTTT. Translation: CASSQRTGRVNTEAFF.

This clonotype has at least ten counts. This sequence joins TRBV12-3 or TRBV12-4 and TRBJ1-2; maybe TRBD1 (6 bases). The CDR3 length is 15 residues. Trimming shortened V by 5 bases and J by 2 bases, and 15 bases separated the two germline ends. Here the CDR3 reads CASSVRQETNYGYTF. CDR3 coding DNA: TGTGCCAGCAGTGTACGACAGGAGACGAACTATGGCTACACCTTC.

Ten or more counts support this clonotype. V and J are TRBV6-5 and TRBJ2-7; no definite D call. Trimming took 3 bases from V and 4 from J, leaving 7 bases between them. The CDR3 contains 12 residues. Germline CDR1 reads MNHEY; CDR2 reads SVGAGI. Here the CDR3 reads CASSYMGYEQYF. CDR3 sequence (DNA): TGTGCCAGCAGTTATATGGGGTACGAGCAGTACTTC.

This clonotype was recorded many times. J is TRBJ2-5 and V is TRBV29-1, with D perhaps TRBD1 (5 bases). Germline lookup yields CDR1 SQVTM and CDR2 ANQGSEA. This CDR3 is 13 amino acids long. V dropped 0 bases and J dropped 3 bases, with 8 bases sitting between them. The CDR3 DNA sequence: TGCAGCGTTGAAGAGGGGCTAAAAGAGACCCAGTACTTC. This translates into CSVEEGLKETQYF. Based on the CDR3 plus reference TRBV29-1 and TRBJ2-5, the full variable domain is SAVISQKPSRDICQRGTSLTIQCQVDSQVTMMFWYRQQPGQSLTLIATANQGSEATYESGFVIDKFPISRPNLTFSTLTVSNMSPEDSSIYLCSVEEGLKETQYFGPGTRLLVL.

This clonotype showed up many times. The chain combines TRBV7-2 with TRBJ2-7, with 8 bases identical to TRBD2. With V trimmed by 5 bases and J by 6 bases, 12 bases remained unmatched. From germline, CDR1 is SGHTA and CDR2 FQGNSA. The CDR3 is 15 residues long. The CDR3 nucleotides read TGTGCCAGCAGCCCCGGGGGCCTAGCGGGCGCCGAGCAGTACTTC. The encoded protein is CASSPGGLAGAEQYF.

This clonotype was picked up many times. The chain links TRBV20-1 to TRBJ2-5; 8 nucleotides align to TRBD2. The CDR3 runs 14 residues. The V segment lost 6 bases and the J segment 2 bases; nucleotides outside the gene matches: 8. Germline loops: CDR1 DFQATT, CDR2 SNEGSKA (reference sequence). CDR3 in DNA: TGCAGTGCCCGTTTCGCGGGAGGACAAGAGACCCAGTACTTC. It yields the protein CSARFAGGQETQYF.

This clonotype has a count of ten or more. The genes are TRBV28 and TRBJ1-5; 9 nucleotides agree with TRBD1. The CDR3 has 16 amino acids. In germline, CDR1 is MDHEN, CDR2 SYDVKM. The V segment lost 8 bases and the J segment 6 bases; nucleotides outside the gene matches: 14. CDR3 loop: CASRGDRVAGRQPQHF. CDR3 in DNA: TGTGCCAGCCGAGGGGACAGGGTGGCGGGTCGTCAGCCCCAGCATTTT.

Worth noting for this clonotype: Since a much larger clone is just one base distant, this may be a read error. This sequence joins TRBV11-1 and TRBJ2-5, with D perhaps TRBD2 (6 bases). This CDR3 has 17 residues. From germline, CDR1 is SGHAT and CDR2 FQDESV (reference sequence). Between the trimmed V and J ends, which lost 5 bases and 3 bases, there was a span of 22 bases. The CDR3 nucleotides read TGTGCCAGCAGCGGTGGGCGGGGTGGAGCCGCCAAAGAGACCCAGTACTTC. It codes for CASSGGRGGAAKETQYF.

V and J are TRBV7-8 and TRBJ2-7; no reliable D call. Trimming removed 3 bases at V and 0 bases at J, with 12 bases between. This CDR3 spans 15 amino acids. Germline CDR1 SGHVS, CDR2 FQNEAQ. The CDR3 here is CASSLNTLSSYEQYF. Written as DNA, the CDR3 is TGTGCCAGCAGCTTGAACACCCTAAGCTCCTACGAGCAGTACTTC.

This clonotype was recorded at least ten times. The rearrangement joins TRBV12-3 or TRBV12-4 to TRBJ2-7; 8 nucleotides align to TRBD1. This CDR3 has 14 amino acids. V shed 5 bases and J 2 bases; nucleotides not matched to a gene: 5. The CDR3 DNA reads TGTGCCAGCAGTCAACAGGGGGTTACCTACGAGCAGTACTTC. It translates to CASSQQGVTYEQYF.

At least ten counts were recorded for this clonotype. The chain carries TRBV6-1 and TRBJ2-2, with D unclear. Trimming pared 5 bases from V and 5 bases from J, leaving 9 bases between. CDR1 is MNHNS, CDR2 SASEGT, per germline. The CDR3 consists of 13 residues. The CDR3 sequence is CASSKDPTGELFF. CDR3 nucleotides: TGTGCCAGCAGTAAAGACCCAACCGGGGAGCTGTTTTTT.

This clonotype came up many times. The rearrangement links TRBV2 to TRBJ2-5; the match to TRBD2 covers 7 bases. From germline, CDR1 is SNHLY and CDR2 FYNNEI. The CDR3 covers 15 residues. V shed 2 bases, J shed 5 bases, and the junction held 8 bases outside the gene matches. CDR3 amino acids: CASSENSFGGETQYF. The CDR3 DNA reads TGTGCCAGCAGTGAAAATAGCTTCGGGGGGGAGACCCAGTACTTC.

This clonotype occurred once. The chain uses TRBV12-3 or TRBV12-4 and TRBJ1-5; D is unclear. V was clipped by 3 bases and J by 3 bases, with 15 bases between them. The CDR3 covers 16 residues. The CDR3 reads CASSFGGRGDNQPQHF. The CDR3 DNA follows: TGTGCCAGCAGTTTCGGTGGGCGGGGTGACAATCAGCCCCAGCATTTT.

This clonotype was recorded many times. CDR3 nucleotide sequence: TGTGCCAGCAGCCCCCTCACAGGGACGGGAGAGACCCAGTACTTC. It is translated as CASSPLTGTGETQYF. The V call is TRBV11-2, the J call TRBJ2-5; tentative D call: TRBD1 (6 bases). Germline lookup yields CDR1 SGHAT and CDR2 FQNNGV. Trimming stripped 5 bases from V and 4 bases from J, with 17 bases between. The CDR3 covers 15 residues.

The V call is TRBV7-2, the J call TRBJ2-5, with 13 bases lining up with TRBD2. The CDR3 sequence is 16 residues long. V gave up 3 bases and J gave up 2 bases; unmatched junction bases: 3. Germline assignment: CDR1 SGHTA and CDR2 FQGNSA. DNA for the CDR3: TGTGCCAGCAGCTTGGTACTAGCGGGAGGGCAAGAGACCCAGTACTTC. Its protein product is CASSLVLAGGQETQYF. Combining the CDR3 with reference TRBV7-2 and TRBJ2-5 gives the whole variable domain GAGVSQSPSNKVTEKGKDVELRCDPISGHTALYWYRQSLGQGLEFLIYFQGNSAPDKSGLPSDRFSAERTGGSVSTLTIQRTQQEDSAVYLCASSLVLAGGQETQYFGPGTRLLVL.

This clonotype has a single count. The CDR3: CASSGGGPLGSNYGYTF. The CDR3 DNA is TGTGCCAGCAGTGGAGGGGGACCCCTAGGCTCTAACTATGGCTACACCTTC. The V call is TRBV6-1, the J call TRBJ1-2; D is possibly TRBD1 (6 bases). The CDR3 has 17 amino acids. Germline-derived CDR1 and CDR2 are MNHNS and SASEGT. V shed 4 bases and J shed 0 bases, with 18 bases lying between them.

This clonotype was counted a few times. Here the CDR3 DNA reads TGTGCCTGGAGTCCCGAGAACAGGGGGCGCAGCTATGGCTACACCTTC. Protein sequence: CAWSPENRGRSYGYTF. The V and J genes are TRBV30 and TRBJ1-2, with 9 bases identical to TRBD1. V dropped 2 bases and J dropped 4; count of bases not matched to a gene: 11. Germline lookup yields CDR1 GTSNPN and CDR2 SVGIG (reference sequence). CDR3 length equals 16 residues.

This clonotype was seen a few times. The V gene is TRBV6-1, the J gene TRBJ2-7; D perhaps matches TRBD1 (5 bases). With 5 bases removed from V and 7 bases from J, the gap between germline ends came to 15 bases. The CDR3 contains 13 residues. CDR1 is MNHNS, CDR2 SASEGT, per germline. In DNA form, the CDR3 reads TGTGCCAGCAGTACACAAAGGGGAAGTGAGCAGTACTTC. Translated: CASSTQRGSEQYF.

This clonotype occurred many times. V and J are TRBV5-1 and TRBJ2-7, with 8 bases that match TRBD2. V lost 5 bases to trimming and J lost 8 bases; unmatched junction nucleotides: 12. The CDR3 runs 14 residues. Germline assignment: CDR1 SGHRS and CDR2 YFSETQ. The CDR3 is CASRIQLAGSKQYF. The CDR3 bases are TGCGCCAGCAGAATACAATTAGCGGGATCCAAGCAGTACTTC.

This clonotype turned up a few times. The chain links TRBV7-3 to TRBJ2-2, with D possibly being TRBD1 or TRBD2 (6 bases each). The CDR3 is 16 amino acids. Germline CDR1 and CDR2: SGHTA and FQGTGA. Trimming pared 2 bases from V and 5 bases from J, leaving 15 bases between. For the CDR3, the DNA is TGTGCCAGCAGCTTAGTTGGGGGGCCGGGAACCGGGGAGCTGTTTTTT. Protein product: CASSLVGGPGTGELFF.